This T cell receptor (beta chain) originates from a study of monozygotic twins with inflammatory bowel disease (dated by TCRdb to the late 2010s). Turning to the overall study: The full study comprised 28 monozygotic twin pairs: nine German pairs (four IBD-concordant, five IBD-discordant) and 19 IBD-discordant Danish pairs. Disease-associated traits were sought mainly through comparisons between IBD patients and their genetically identical healthy co-twins within discordant pairs. Each individual had, on average, about 151 000 unique TCRalpha sequences and 181 000 unique TCRbeta sequences available for analysis. Study-level results and caveats: Compared with healthy twins, IBD patients had fewer clonotypes in common with other individuals, a difference most pronounced in patients showing signs of disease activity. The analysis was unable to tell different T cell subtypes apart. A decrease in TCRbeta repertoire diversity, as measured by inverse Simpson index, was observed in IBD patients compared with their healthy co-twins. No single strong signal or clonotype linked to IBD turned up in the results, so the idea that one exists was not supported. Differing immunosuppressive treatments among patients may have added background noise and inter-individual variability to the repertoires. No difference in repertoire similarity was observed between concordant and discordant twins, possibly owing to limited statistical power.

From each donor, a roughly 2.6 ml peripheral blood sample was collected into PAXgene tubes and stored at -80 degrees C. Without any T cell sorting, total RNA was extracted from whole blood using the PAXgene blood miRNA kit on an automated QIAcube. Peripheral blood from monozygotic twin pairs concordant or discordant for inflammatory bowel disease was subjected to deep TCRalpha and TCRbeta repertoire profiling with unique molecular barcoding. For every twin pair, smoking habits were documented, and each individual was categorised as a current, former or never smoker. As for this clonotype: The antigen this receptor binds is unknown.

Library construction relied on 5' RACE. For each TCR library, 3,500 to 4,500 ng of total RNA was used. cDNA was synthesized with SMARTScribe reverse transcriptase in eight separate reactions per sample. During cDNA synthesis, template switching introduced unique molecular identifiers that contained a 6-nucleotide sample barcode. TCRalpha and TCRbeta cDNA was amplified by two nested PCRs of approximately 16 and 10 cycles, with bead purification after each PCR. Before amplification, the cDNA was treated with uracil DNA-glycosylase and purified using the QIAquick PCR purification kit. The second PCR was the step at which Illumina TruSeq-compatible adapters and sample-specific barcodes were added. TapeStation and Qubit were used to check library quality and concentration, and 5 ng of each library went into the pool. Sequencing of the pooled libraries was done on an Illumina HiSeq2500 single-index Rapid Run using custom sequencing primers and 2 x 100 bp reads. From the authors' description of their analysis: UMI-based consensus assembly with MiGEC version 1.2.6 was used to correct PCR and sequencing errors. V(D)J alignment, clonotype assembly and CDR3 extraction were performed with MiXCR version 2.1.1. To normalise gene usage, clonotype sharing and MAIT/NKT TCR abundance, the analysis used the top 1000, 10 000 and 20 000 clonotypes per sample. After downsampling to 27 000 UMIs, diversity was calculated as the inverse Simpson index using the vegan R package. Paired Mann-Whitney U tests on discordant twin pairs were used, with Benjamini-Hochberg multiple-testing correction. TCRdb reprocessed the reads, so every CDR3 protein sequence counts as one entry and DNA is not shown. These V and J calls are TCRdb output, not the study's own analysis. In this sample's table one finds 210,000 or so distinct CDR3 sequences. Less than 9% of the sample is held by the ten biggest clonotypes.

CDR1 and CDR2 are read off the germline V gene as LGHNA and YNFKEQ. The CDR3 runs 14 amino acids, cysteine and phenylalanine included. The DNA sequence is not available. The sample consisted of blood. The chain joins TRBV4-2 to TRBJ1-2; TCRdb lists TRBD1, though no DNA is available to test this call. The clonotype originates from a human donor with ulcerative colitis or Crohn's disease, or a healthy co-twin of an affected twin (not recorded which). The CDR3 has the sequence CASSQERGPYGYTF.